A selection of T cell receptor beta chains follows, all from one sample in a study of Tregs in tolerant kidney transplant recipients. Profiled with immunoSEQ multiplex PCR; TCRdb holds only in-frame clones, not every one. The sample holds about 110,000 clones, nearly 90% seen once. This specimen was CD4+ T cells from blood, taken before the transplant. The receptors shown here come from a human donor who received a combined kidney and bone marrow transplant. The CDR3 runs from the conserved cysteine through the conserved F or W. Fields, in order: CDR3 protein, CDR3 DNA, J gene, clone size, V gene, D gene. A D gene is named only where the DNA matches it firmly. Not every row has a clone size; where given, it reads once, few, many or a size class.

CDR3aa: CASSQTWEGNQPQHF
CDR3nt: TGTGCCAGCAGCCAAACCTGGGAGGGCAATCAGCCCCAGCATTTT
j_gene: TRBJ1-5
abundance: -
v_gene: TRBV6-6
d_gene: -

CDR3aa: CASSRQGAITEAFF
CDR3nt: TGTGCCAGTAGTAGGCAGGGGGCAATCACTGAAGCTTTCTTT
j_gene: TRBJ1-1
abundance: -
v_gene: TRBV19
d_gene: TRBD1

CDR3aa: CASSPTTGPPLYGYTF
CDR3nt: TGTGCCAGCTCACCCACCACAGGTCCTCCCCTCTATGGCTACACCTTC
j_gene: TRBJ1-2
abundance: -
v_gene: TRBV18
d_gene: -

CDR3aa: CASSRTGGSSYGYTF
CDR3nt: TGTGCCAGCAGCCGGACAGGGGGCTCAAGCTATGGCTACACCTTC
j_gene: TRBJ1-2
abundance: -
v_gene: TRBV5-5
d_gene: TRBD1

CDR3aa: CASSPGGTGGLNTEAFF
CDR3nt: TGTGCCAGCAGCCCGGGGGGGACAGGGGGTTTGAACACTGAAGCTTTCTTT
j_gene: TRBJ1-1
abundance: -
v_gene: TRBV7-2
d_gene: TRBD1

CDR3aa: CASSYPAGEQYF
CDR3nt: TGTGCCAGCAGTTACCCAGCCGGGGAGCAGTACTTC
j_gene: TRBJ2-7
abundance: few
v_gene: TRBV6-6
d_gene: -

CDR3aa: CASSLLGARGNTIYF
CDR3nt: TGTGCCAGCAGCTTATTGGGGGCACGGGGAAACACCATATATTTT
j_gene: TRBJ1-3
abundance: -
v_gene: TRBV7-9
d_gene: -

CDR3aa: CASSPTGRAGTGELFF
CDR3nt: TGTGCCAGCAGCCCCACGGGGAGAGCAGGCACCGGGGAGCTGTTTTTT
j_gene: TRBJ2-2
abundance: -
v_gene: TRBV5-4
d_gene: -

CDR3aa: CASSSYRDRDPIYF
CDR3nt: TGTGCCAGCAGTTCTTACCGGGACAGGGATCCCATATATTTT
j_gene: TRBJ1-3
abundance: -
v_gene: TRBV6-1
d_gene: TRBD1

CDR3aa: CAIQRGSETQYF
CDR3nt: TGTGCCATCCAGAGGGGGTCGGAGACCCAGTACTTC
j_gene: TRBJ2-5
abundance: -
v_gene: TRBV10-3
d_gene: -